This section outlines one T cell receptor beta chain sequence together with its context. As yet, its antigen is unknown. From germline, CDR1 is SNHLY and CDR2 FYNNEI. The ends were cut back, 7 bases at V and 2 bases at J, with 26 bases in the middle. This CDR3 has 18 residues. TCR beta libraries used around 1.8 micrograms of DNA from cryopreserved PBMCs. These data come from a study of cytotoxic CD8 clonotypes in ibrutinib-treated CLL. Study-level results: T-cell clonality at baseline went above that of age-matched healthy donors and rose and fell with circulating CD8+ T-cell counts.

Some clones are missing from TCRdb's copy, which holds only in-frame ones; the method was immunoSEQ multiplex PCR. In the table there are about 160,000 clones, roughly 77% of which are singletons. This chain joins TRBV2 and TRBJ2-5; D is uncertain. The TCR sequence derives from a human donor with chronic lymphocytic leukemia. Sequenced material: PBMCs, taken after 12 months of ibrutinib treatment. CDR3 nucleotides: TGTGCCAGCAACGCCCCCTCAGAAGGGAAGAGGAGACAAGAGACCCAGTACTTC. It encodes CASNAPSEGKRRQETQYF.